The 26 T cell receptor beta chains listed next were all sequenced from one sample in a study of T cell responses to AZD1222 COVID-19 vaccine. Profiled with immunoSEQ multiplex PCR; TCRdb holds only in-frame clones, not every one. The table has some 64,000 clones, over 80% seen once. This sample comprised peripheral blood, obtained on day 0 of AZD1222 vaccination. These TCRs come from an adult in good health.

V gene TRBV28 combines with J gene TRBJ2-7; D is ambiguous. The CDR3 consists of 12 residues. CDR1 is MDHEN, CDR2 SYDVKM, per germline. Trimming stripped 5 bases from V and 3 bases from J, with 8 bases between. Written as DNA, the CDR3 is TGTGCCAGCAGTACTTCCCGCTACGAGCAGTACTTC. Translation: CASSTSRYEQYF.

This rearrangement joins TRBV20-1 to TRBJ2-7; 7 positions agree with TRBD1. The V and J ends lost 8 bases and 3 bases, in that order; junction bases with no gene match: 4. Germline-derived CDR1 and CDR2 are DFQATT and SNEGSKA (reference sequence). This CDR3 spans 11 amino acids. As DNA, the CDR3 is TGCAGTATCGGGACAGTCTACGAGCAGTACTTC. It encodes CSIGTVYEQYF.

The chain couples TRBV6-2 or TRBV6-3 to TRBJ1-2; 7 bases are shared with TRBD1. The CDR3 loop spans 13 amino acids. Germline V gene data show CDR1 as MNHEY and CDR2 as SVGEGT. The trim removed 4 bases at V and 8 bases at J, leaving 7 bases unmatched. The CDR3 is CASSFDRARGYTF. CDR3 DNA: TGTGCCAGCAGTTTCGACAGGGCGCGGGGCTACACCTTC.

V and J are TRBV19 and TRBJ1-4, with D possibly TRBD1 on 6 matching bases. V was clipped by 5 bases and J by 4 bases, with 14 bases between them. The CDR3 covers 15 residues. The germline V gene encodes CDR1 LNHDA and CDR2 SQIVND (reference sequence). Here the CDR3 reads CASSGGTLLNEKLFF. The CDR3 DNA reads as TGTGCCAGTAGTGGCGGGACACTACTTAATGAAAAACTGTTTTTT.

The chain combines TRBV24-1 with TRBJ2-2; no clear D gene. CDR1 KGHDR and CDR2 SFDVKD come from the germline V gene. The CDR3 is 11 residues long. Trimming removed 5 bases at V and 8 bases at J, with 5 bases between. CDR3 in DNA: TGTGCCACCAGTGCCCGAGGGGAGCTGTTTTTT. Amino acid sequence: CATSARGELFF.

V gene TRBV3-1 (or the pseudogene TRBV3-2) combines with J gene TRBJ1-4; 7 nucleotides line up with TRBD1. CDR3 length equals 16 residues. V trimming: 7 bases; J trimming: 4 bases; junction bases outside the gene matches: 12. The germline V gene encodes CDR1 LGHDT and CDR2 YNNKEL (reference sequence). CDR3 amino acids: CASTRLGGQFNEKLFF. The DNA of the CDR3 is TGTGCCAGCACCCGACTAGGGGGACAGTTTAATGAAAAACTGTTTTTT.

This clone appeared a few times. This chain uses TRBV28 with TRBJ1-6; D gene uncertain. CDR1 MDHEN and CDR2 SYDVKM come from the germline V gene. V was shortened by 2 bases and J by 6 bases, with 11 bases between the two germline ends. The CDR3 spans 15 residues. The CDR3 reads CASSLDGRPNSPLHF. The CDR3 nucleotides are TGTGCCAGCAGTTTAGATGGCCGTCCTAATTCACCCCTCCACTTT.

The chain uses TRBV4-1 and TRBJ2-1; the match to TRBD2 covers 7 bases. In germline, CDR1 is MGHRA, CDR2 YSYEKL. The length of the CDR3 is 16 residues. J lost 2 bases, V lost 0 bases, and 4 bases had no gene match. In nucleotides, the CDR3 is TGCGCCAGCAGCCAAGATCCCCTAGCGGCCTACAATGAGCAGTTCTTC. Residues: CASSQDPLAAYNEQFF.

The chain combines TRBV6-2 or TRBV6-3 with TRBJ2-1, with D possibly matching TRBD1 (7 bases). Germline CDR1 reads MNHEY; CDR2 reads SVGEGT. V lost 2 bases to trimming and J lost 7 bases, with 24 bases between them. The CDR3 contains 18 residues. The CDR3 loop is CASSYLTSTAGTENEQFF. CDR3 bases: TGTGCCAGCAGTTACCTCACGTCGACTGCGGGGACAGAAAATGAGCAGTTCTTC.

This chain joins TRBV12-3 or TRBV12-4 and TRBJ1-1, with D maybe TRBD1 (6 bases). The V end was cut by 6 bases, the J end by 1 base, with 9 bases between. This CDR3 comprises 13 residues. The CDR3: CASREQGNTEAFF. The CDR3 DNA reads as TGTGCCAGCAGGGAACAGGGGAACACTGAAGCTTTCTTT.

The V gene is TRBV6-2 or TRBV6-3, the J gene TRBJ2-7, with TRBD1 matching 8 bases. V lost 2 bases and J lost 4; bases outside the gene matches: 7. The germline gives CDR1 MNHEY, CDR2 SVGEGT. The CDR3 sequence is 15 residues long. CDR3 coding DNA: TGTGCCAGCAGTTACCTACAGGGGGAATTATACGAGCAGTACTTC. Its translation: CASSYLQGELYEQYF.

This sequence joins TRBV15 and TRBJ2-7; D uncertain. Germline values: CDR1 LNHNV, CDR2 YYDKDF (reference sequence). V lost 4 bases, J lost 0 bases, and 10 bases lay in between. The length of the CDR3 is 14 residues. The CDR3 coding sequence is TGTGCCACCAGCATCCGAGCGAGCTCCTACGAGCAGTACTTC. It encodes CATSIRASSYEQYF.

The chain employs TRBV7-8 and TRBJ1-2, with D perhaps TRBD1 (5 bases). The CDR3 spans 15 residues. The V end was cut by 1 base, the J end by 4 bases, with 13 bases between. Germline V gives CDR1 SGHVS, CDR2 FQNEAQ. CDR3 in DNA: TGTGCCAGCAGCTTAGAGTGGCAGGGCCGCTATGGCTACACCTTC. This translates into CASSLEWQGRYGYTF.

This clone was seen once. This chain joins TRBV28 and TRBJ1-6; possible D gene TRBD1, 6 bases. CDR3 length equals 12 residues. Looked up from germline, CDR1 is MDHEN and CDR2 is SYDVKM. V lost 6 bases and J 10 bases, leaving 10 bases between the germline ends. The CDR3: CASRKGGSPLHF. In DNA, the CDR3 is TGTGCCAGCAGGAAGGGGGGGTCACCCCTCCACTTT.

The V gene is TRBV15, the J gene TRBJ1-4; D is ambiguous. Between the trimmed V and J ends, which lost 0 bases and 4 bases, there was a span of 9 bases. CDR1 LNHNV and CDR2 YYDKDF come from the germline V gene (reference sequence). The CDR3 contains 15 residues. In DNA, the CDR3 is TGTGCCACCAGCAGAGAGGGTTACTTTAATGAAAAACTGTTTTTT. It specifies CATSREGYFNEKLFF.

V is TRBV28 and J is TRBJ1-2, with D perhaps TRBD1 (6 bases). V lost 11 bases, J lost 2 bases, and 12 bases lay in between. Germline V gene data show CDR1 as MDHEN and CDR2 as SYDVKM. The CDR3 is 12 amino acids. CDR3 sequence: CAAHRENYGYTF. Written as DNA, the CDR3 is TGTGCCGCCCACAGGGAAAACTATGGCTACACCTTC.

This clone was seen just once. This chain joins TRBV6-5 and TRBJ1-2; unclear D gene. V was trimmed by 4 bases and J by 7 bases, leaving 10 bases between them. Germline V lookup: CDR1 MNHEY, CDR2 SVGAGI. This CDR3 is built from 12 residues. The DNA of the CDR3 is TGTGCCAGCAGTTCCCCCTTAGGTGGCTACACCTTC. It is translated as CASSSPLGGYTF.

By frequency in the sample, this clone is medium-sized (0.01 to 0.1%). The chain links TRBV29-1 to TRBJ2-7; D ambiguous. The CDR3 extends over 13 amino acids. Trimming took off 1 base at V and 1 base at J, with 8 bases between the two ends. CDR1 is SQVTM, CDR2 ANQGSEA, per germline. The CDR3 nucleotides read TGCAGCGTTGAAGTAGACTCTTCCTACGAGCAGTACTTC. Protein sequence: CSVEVDSSYEQYF.

The CDR3 loop reads CASSRNSAGTGTYEQYF. In nucleotides, the CDR3 is TGTGCCAGCAGCCGCAACTCTGCAGGGACAGGGACCTACGAGCAGTACTTC. The chain joins TRBV3-1 (or the pseudogene TRBV3-2) to TRBJ2-7, with TRBD1 matching 9 bases. V shed 4 bases and J 2 bases; nucleotides not matched to a gene: 12. Germline V gene lookup returns CDR1 LGHDT and CDR2 YNNKEL (reference sequence). This CDR3 has 17 residues.

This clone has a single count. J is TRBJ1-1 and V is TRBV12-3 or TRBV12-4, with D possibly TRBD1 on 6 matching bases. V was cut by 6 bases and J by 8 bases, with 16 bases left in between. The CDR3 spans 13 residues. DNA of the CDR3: TGTGCCAGCAGCGCACCATTGGGGGCCGAAGCTTTCTTT. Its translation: CASSAPLGAEAFF.

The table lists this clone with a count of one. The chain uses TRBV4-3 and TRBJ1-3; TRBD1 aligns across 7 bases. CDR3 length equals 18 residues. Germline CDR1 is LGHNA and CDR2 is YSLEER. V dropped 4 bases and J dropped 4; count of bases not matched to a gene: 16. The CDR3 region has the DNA TGCGCCAGCAGCCCCTGGACAGGAGGCCGGGGGGGAGGAAACACCATATATTTT. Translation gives CASSPWTGGRGGGNTIYF.

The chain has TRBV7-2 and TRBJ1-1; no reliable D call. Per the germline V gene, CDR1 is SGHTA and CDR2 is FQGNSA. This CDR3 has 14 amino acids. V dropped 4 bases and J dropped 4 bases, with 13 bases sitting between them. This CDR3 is CASSWNSPITEAFF. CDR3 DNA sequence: TGTGCCAGCAGCTGGAACAGCCCAATCACTGAAGCTTTCTTT.

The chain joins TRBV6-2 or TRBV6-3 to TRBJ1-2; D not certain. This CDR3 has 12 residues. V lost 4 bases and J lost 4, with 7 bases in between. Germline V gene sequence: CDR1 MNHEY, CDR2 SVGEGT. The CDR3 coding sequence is TGTGCCAGCAGTTGGTGGTCCTATGGCTACACCTTC. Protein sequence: CASSWWSYGYTF.

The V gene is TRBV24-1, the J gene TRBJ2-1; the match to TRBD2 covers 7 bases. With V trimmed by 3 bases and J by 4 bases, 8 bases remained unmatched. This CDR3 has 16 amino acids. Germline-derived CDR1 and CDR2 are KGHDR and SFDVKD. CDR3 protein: CATSDGRSGDYNEQFF. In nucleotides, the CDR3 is TGTGCCACCAGTGATGGTAGGAGCGGGGATTACAATGAGCAGTTCTTC.

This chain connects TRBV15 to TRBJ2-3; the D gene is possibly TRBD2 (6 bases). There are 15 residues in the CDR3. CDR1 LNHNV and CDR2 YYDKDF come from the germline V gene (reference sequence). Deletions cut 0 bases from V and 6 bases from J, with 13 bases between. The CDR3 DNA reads TGTGCCACCAGCAGAGATCGGAGGGCTTTGGATACGCAGTATTTT. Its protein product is CATSRDRRALDTQYF.

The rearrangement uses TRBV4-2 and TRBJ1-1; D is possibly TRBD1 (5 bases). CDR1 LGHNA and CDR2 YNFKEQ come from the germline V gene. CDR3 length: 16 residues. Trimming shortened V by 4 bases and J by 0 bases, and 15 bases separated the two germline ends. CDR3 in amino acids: CASSPRTLGMNTEAFF. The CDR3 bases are TGTGCCAGCAGCCCCAGGACACTTGGCATGAACACTGAAGCTTTCTTT.